These 22 T cell receptor beta chains share one sample of origin, sequenced in a study of T cells in Graves' hyperthyroidism and ophthalmopathy. Researchers took RNA transcripts and amplified the TCR beta CDR3 regions from them. The study used the HTBI primer set for a first-round RT-PCR of the TCR CDR3. TCRdb used MiXCR to reprocess the multiplex PCR reads, holding one entry per CDR3 protein. In the table there are about 500,000 distinct CDR3 sequences, around 50% of which are singletons. What was sequenced was peripheral blood or thyroid tissue (not recorded which). The receptors stem from an adult woman with Graves' disease, either hyperthyroidism or ophthalmopathy (not recorded which).

This clonotype has at least ten counts. The chain is built from TRBV9 and TRBJ2-7; 9 bases are shared with TRBD2. Germline CDR1 and CDR2: SGDLS and YYNGEE. The CDR3 extends over 15 amino acids. V shed 3 bases and J 3 bases; nucleotides not matched to a gene: 7. The CDR3 protein is CASSGSGSPVYEQYF. In DNA, the CDR3 is TGTGCCAGCAGCGGTAGCGGGAGTCCTGTCTACGAGCAGTACTTC. Supplemented by reference TRBV9 and TRBJ2-7, the full variable domain reads DSGVTQTPKHLITATGQRVTLRCSPRSGDLSVYWYQQSLDQGLQFLIQYYNGEERAKGNILERFSAQQFPDLHSELNLSSLELGDSALYFCASSGSGSPVYEQYFGPGTRLTVT.

The count of this clonotype is one. This chain links TRBV29-1 with TRBJ1-4; D gene unclear. Trimming took off 7 bases at V and 7 bases at J, with 13 bases between the two ends. The CDR3 runs 12 residues. Looked up from germline, CDR1 is SQVTM and CDR2 is ANQGSEA. CDR3: CSAEAWTEKLFF. DNA of the CDR3: TGCAGCGCGGAAGCGTGGACTGAAAAACTGTTTTTT.

V is TRBV9 and J is TRBJ1-6; D is uncertain. Germline CDR1 SGDLS, CDR2 YYNGEE. The germline V and J ends were trimmed by 3 bases and 9 bases, with 10 bases remaining between them. The CDR3 extends over 13 amino acids. CDR3 loop: CASSEDDVSPLHF. The CDR3 DNA is TGTGCCAGCAGCGAAGATGATGTTTCACCCCTCCACTTT. The full variable domain, completed using reference TRBV9 and TRBJ1-6, is DSGVTQTPKHLITATGQRVTLRCSPRSGDLSVYWYQQSLDQGLQFLIQYYNGEERAKGNILERFSAQQFPDLHSELNLSSLELGDSALYFCASSEDDVSPLHFGNGTRLTVT.

The chain has TRBV7-9 and TRBJ2-5, with TRBD2 identical over 12 bases. This CDR3 region has 16 residues. CDR1 is SEHNR and CDR2 is FQNEAQ in the germline V gene (reference sequence). The trim removed 5 bases at V and 2 bases at J, leaving 6 bases unmatched. CDR3 nucleotides: TGTGCCAGCAGCCATACTAGCGGGAGGATACAAGAGACCCAGTACTTC. This codes for CASSHTSGRIQETQYF.

In this sample, this clonotype turned up a few times. The V call is TRBV6-1, the J call TRBJ1-1; D remains unclear. Germline V gene data show CDR1 as MNHNS and CDR2 as SASEGT. V lost 7 bases and J lost 10, with 22 bases in between. This CDR3 is built from 14 residues. CDR3: CASISDGGPLGAFF. CDR3 coding DNA: TGTGCCAGCATATCGGACGGCGGACCCCTGGGAGCTTTCTTT.

In this sample, this clonotype turned up a few times. The chain employs TRBV20-1 and TRBJ2-2, with D possibly TRBD1 on 5 matching bases. CDR1 is DFQATT, CDR2 SNEGSKA, per germline (reference sequence). The CDR3 runs 15 residues. Trimming cost V 6 bases and J 6 bases, with 20 bases left between them. CDR3 coding DNA: TGCAGTGCCGCAAAAGGGCCAGGGATTCCCGGGGAGCTGTTTTTT. Protein: CSAAKGPGIPGELFF.

The V call is TRBV25-1, the J call TRBJ2-5; D may be TRBD1 (5 bases). This CDR3 is built from 13 residues. V lost 9 bases to trimming and J lost 5 bases, with 16 bases between them. CDR1 and CDR2 (germline): MGHDK, SYGVNS. For the CDR3, the DNA is TGTGCCAGTGCTAGTAGGGGTTACGAGACCCAGTACTTC. Its protein is CASASRGYETQYF.

The genes are TRBV2 and TRBJ2-7; the D gene is possibly TRBD2 (5 bases). Germline CDR1 SNHLY, CDR2 FYNNEI. CDR3 length equals 12 residues. V was clipped by 4 bases and J by 3 bases, with 7 bases between them. This CDR3 is CASSVEGYEQYF. The CDR3 bases are TGTGCCAGCAGTGTCGAGGGCTACGAGCAGTACTTC.

This clonotype was seen ten or more times. The rearrangement joins TRBV5-1 to TRBJ1-4; 8 nucleotides align to TRBD1. This CDR3 is 14 amino acids long. V lost 5 bases and J lost 6; bases outside the gene matches: 6. The V gene's germline CDR1 is SGHRS and CDR2 YFSETQ. CDR3 DNA sequence: TGCGCCAGCAGGGAGGGACAGGTGCATGAAAAACTGTTTTTT. Translated: CASREGQVHEKLFF.

This clonotype was counted ten times or more. J is TRBJ1-1 and V is TRBV7-9; D might be TRBD1 (5 bases). This CDR3 is 14 amino acids long. Trimming removed 9 bases from V and 5 bases from J, with 19 bases in between. CDR1 is SEHNR, CDR2 FQNEAQ, per germline (reference sequence). In DNA, the CDR3 is TGTGCCAGTAGTTTTGGGCAGGGAGGGACTGAAGCTTTCTTT. It encodes CASSFGQGGTEAFF.

The chain links TRBV29-1 to TRBJ1-2; D is unresolved. The CDR3 is 14 amino acids. With 1 base removed from V and 7 bases from J, the gap between germline ends came to 16 bases. Germline loops: CDR1 SQVTM, CDR2 ANQGSEA. In DNA, the CDR3 is TGCAGCGTTGAAGCCGGCAGAACATATGCTGGCTACACCTTC. Translated, it gives CSVEAGRTYAGYTF.

V is TRBV5-1 and J is TRBJ2-7; no clear D gene. There are 14 residues in the CDR3. Trimming pared 2 bases from V and 0 bases from J, leaving 9 bases between. The germline CDR1 and CDR2 sequences are SGHRS and YFSETQ. CDR3 protein: CASSFGGGSYEQYF. In DNA, the CDR3 is TGCGCCAGCAGCTTCGGCGGCGGCTCCTACGAGCAGTACTTC.

This clonotype was picked up many times. The chain recombines TRBV15 with TRBJ2-7; weak D call: TRBD2 (6 bases). Germline lookup yields CDR1 LNHNV and CDR2 YYDKDF (reference sequence). The CDR3 is made up of 16 amino acids. V was clipped by 0 bases and J by 6 bases, with 18 bases between them. CDR3 sequence (DNA): TGTGCCACCAGCAGAGATTTGGGGGTGGGGGGTTCCGAGCAGTACTTC. It specifies CATSRDLGVGGSEQYF.

This clonotype came up many times. The chain employs TRBV4-3 and TRBJ1-6; 7 nucleotides align to TRBD1. In germline, CDR1 is LGHNA, CDR2 YSLEER. This CDR3 is built from 18 residues. V trimming: 0 bases; J trimming: 5 bases; junction bases outside the gene matches: 10. CDR3 nucleotide sequence: TGCGCCAGCAGCCAAGAGAGAAGTGCAGGGGGTAATAATTCACCCCTCCACTTT. Protein product: CASSQERSAGGNNSPLHF.

As to this clonotype: This CDR3 is missing its conserved last phenylalanine or tryptophan, likely due to a read error. Because the CDR3's place on the DNA is in doubt, the DNA is left out and the CDR3 is given as listed by TCRdb. The chain carries TRBV11-2 and TRBJ2-6; the table's D call TRBD2 went unverified against the DNA. Germline CDR1 SGHAT, CDR2 FQNNGV. 15 amino acids form the CDR3, both terminal residues included. CDR3 amino acids: CASSLDRAGANVLVL.

The V gene is TRBV20-1, the J gene TRBJ1-5; D is possibly TRBD1 (6 bases). This CDR3 comprises 13 residues. CDR1 and CDR2 from the germline V gene are DFQATT and SNEGSKA (reference sequence). V lost 3 bases to trimming and J lost 5 bases, with 11 bases between them. The CDR3 nucleotides read TGCAGTGCTAGTGCGGGGGGCGATCAGCCCCAGCATTTT. Translated, it gives CSASAGGDQPQHF.

The CDR3 DNA sequence: TGCAGCGTTGACGGAGGGGCGTTCAGAGAGACCCAGTACTTC. Amino acid sequence: CSVDGGAFRETQYF. The rearrangement uses TRBV29-1 and TRBJ2-5; TRBD2 might be the D (6 bases). Germline V gene data show CDR1 as SQVTM and CDR2 as ANQGSEA. Trimming took off 3 bases at V and 4 bases at J, with 15 bases between the two ends. The CDR3 runs to 14 residues.

The rearrangement links TRBV10-3 to TRBJ2-5; D gene ambiguous. V lost 2 bases, J lost 9 bases, and 13 bases lay in between. Per the germline V gene, CDR1 is ENHRY and CDR2 is SYGVKD. This CDR3 contains 13 residues. The CDR3 sequence: CAISEELPQPQYF. As DNA, the CDR3 is TGTGCCATCAGTGAGGAACTCCCGCAGCCCCAGTACTTC.

This clonotype was seen ten or more times. Here the CDR3 DNA reads TGTGCCACCAGCAGAGGATCGGGACAGGGGGTTGATGGCTACACCTTC. It is translated as CATSRGSGQGVDGYTF. The chain recombines TRBV15 with TRBJ1-2; 11 positions agree with TRBD1. CDR1 and CDR2 from the germline V gene are LNHNV and YYDKDF (reference sequence). The CDR3 spans 16 residues. Germline trimming cut 1 base from V and 6 bases from J; bases unmatched to any gene: 7.

The rearrangement joins TRBV7-9 to TRBJ2-5; D might be TRBD1 (6 bases). Deletions cut 11 bases from V and 2 bases from J, with 18 bases between. CDR1 and CDR2 from the germline V gene are SEHNR and FQNEAQ (reference sequence). The CDR3 loop spans 14 amino acids. The CDR3, as DNA: TGTGCCTGGACAGACGGCAACTCTCAAGAGACCCAGTACTTC. Protein product: CAWTDGNSQETQYF.

This clonotype turned up a few times. V usage is TRBV4-1 and J usage is TRBJ2-5; 7 nucleotides agree with TRBD2. This CDR3 contains 18 residues. Germline V gene lookup returns CDR1 MGHRA and CDR2 YSYEKL. Trimming removed 3 bases from V and 4 bases from J; junction bases left unmatched: 17. The CDR3 DNA reads as TGCGCCAGCAGCCAGCTCTTCACTAGCCGCGGGAGAGGAGAGACCCAGTACTTC. The encoded protein is CASSQLFTSRGRGETQYF.

This clonotype was observed a few times. The genes are TRBV27 and TRBJ1-2; possibly TRBD1 for D (6 bases). V was clipped by 2 bases and J by 8 bases, with 15 bases between them. Germline V lookup: CDR1 MNHEY, CDR2 SMNVEV (reference sequence). The CDR3 extends over 14 amino acids. The CDR3 is CASSLAAGAGGYTF. The CDR3 coding sequence is TGTGCCAGCAGTTTAGCGGCAGGGGCCGGCGGCTACACCTTC.